Below are 8 T cell receptor beta chains sequenced from a single sample in a study of cytomegalovirus exposure and HLA in healthy donors. In the PCR, 60 Vbeta and 13 Jbeta primers were used. The table came from immunoSEQ multiplex PCR; TCRdb's copy has only in-frame clones and leaves some out. Counted here are roughly 180,000 clones, 75% to 85% occurring once; the ten biggest clones make up more than 5.5%. The sequenced material came from PBMCs. All receptors come from a man younger than 45 in good health and CMV-seropositive.

This chain joins TRBV5-5 and TRBJ2-3, with 8 bases matching TRBD1. Germline V lookup: CDR1 SGHKS, CDR2 YYEKEE (reference sequence). CDR3 length: 16 residues. The V segment lost 4 bases and the J segment 7 bases; nucleotides outside the gene matches: 14. DNA of the CDR3: TGTGCCAGCAGCCTAACGACAGGGGTAGGCCCGAATACGCAGTATTTT. Protein: CASSLTTGVGPNTQYF.

This sequence joins TRBV27 and TRBJ2-1, with D tentatively TRBD1 (6 bases). V lost 1 base, J lost 0 bases, and 10 bases lay in between. CDR1 is MNHEY and CDR2 is SMNVEV in the germline V gene (reference sequence). There are 16 residues in the CDR3. The CDR3 DNA reads as TGTGCCAGCAGTTTATGGGACACCGGCTCCTACAATGAGCAGTTCTTC. Its translation is CASSLWDTGSYNEQFF.

The chain is built from TRBV27 and TRBJ2-7; maybe TRBD1 (6 bases). From germline, CDR1 is MNHEY and CDR2 SMNVEV (reference sequence). The V and J ends lost 6 bases and 0 bases respectively, with 15 bases between them. The CDR3 extends over 15 amino acids. The CDR3 region is CASSPRQVTSYEQYF. CDR3 DNA sequence: TGTGCCAGCAGCCCAAGACAGGTCACCTCCTACGAGCAGTACTTC.

This clone occurred once. V and J are TRBV13 and TRBJ2-7, with 11 bases identical to TRBD2. The CDR3 sequence is 16 residues long. With V trimmed by 3 bases and J by 0 bases, 4 bases remained unmatched. The germline V gene encodes CDR1 PRHDT and CDR2 FYEKMQ (reference sequence). The CDR3 loop reads CASSFSLAGGSYEQYF. Here the CDR3 DNA reads TGTGCCAGCAGCTTTAGCCTAGCGGGGGGCTCCTACGAGCAGTACTTC.

The rearrangement uses TRBV19 and TRBJ2-1, with D tentatively TRBD2 (6 bases). CDR3 length: 13 amino acids. Germline CDR1 LNHDA, CDR2 SQIVND (reference sequence). The germline V and J ends were trimmed by 5 bases and 8 bases, with 13 bases remaining between them. CDR3 in amino acids: CASSPRLVDEQFF. For the CDR3, the DNA is TGTGCCAGTAGTCCCCGACTAGTTGATGAGCAGTTCTTC.

V and J are TRBV7-2 and TRBJ1-2; 7 bases align to TRBD1. Germline trimming cut 2 bases from V and 7 bases from J; bases unmatched to any gene: 13. Germline CDR1 SGHTA, CDR2 FQGNSA. CDR3 length: 16 residues. This chain's CDR3 is CASSLNARQGGLGYTF. CDR3 DNA: TGTGCCAGCAGCTTAAACGCCCGACAGGGCGGCCTTGGCTACACCTTC.

This clone appeared once. The chain joins TRBV11-2 to TRBJ2-3; 8 nucleotides match TRBD2. The V gene end was trimmed by 5 bases and the J gene end by 1 base; junction bases not matched to a gene: 2. This CDR3 spans 14 amino acids. Germline CDR1 and CDR2: SGHAT and FQNNGV. The CDR3 reads CASSRSGGTDTQYF. The CDR3 nucleotides read TGTGCCAGCAGCCGTAGCGGGGGCACAGATACGCAGTATTTT.

The chain has TRBV7-9 and TRBJ2-5, with D possibly TRBD1 on 5 matching bases. The V and J ends lost 5 bases and 2 bases respectively, with 9 bases between them. The CDR3 is 13 amino acids. Per the germline V gene, CDR1 is SEHNR and CDR2 is FQNEAQ (reference sequence). CDR3 in DNA: TGTGCCAGCAGCCCCAGACAGCAAGAGACCCAGTACTTC. Protein sequence: CASSPRQQETQYF.